This is a list of T cell receptor beta chains from one sample in a study of T-cell reconstitution after alpha-beta-depleted transplantation in children. MiXCR, applied by TCRdb to the PCR reads, yields one record per CDR3 protein. The sample consists of approximately 220,000 distinct CDR3 sequences, about a sixth of them appearing once. The source material was PBMCs, mostly from graft donor cells, sampled 360 days after TCRalphabeta/CD19-depleted stem cell transplant. The origin of the receptors is a male patient aged 2 to 10 who had a stem cell transplant for acute lymphoblastic leukemia, so the T cells may come from the graft donor. CDR3s include the opening cysteine and the closing phenylalanine or tryptophan. The order of the fields is J gene, clone size, V gene, CDR3 length, D gene, CDR3 DNA, CDR3 protein. The D gene is left open where the match is weak. Clone size appears in some rows only: once, few, many, or a class for an expanded clone.

>TRBJ2-6|few|TRBV2|15|NA
TGTGCCAGCAGCTTATCAGGGGAAGGGGCCAACGTCCTGACTTTC
CASSLSGEGANVLTF
>TRBJ2-7|once|TRBV20-1|17|TRBD2
TGCTGTGCCGGGACTAGCGGAGCGGGAGTCGTCGCCTACGAGCAGTACTTC
CCAGTSGAGVVAYEQYF
>TRBJ2-7|NA|TRBV5-1|14|TRBD1
TGCGCCAGCAGCTGGGACAGGGGGCACTACGAGCAGTACTTC
CASSWDRGHYEQYF
>TRBJ2-7|NA|TRBV12-3/TRBV12-4|16|NA
TGTGCCAGCAGTTTAGAGCCGGGAACAGCGATCTACGAGCAGTACTTC
CASSLEPGTAIYEQYF
>TRBJ2-1|NA|TRBV4-2|16|NA
TGTGCCAGCAGCCAAGATCCAGCGGGCCCCTACAATGAGCAGTTCTTC
CASSQDPAGPYNEQFF
>TRBJ2-5|few|TRBV7-2|14|NA
TGTGCCAGCAGCTTAGACAGGGCGATAGAGACCCAGTACTTC
CASSLDRAIETQYF
>TRBJ1-1|NA|TRBV3-1|18|TRBD1
TGTGCCAGCAGCCAAACCGGGACAGGGAAACGGAAAGGGACTGAAGCTTTCTTT
CASSQTGTGKRKGTEAFF
>TRBJ1-1|many|TRBV7-9|12|NA
TGTGCCAGCAGTCAGATGTACACTGAAGCTTTCTTT
CASSQMYTEAFF
>TRBJ1-1|few|TRBV11-1|9|NA
TGTGCCAGCGGCCAACTGGCTTTCTTT
CASGQLAFF
>TRBJ1-1|NA|TRBV27|16|NA
TGTGCCAGCAGTCCTACAGGGACCCGTGTCGGCACTGAAGCTTTCTTT
CASSPTGTRVGTEAFF
>TRBJ2-2|few|TRBV9|15|NA
TGTGCCAGCAGCGTAAACGGTTGGGGCACCGGGGAGCTGTTTTTT
CASSVNGWGTGELFF
>TRBJ2-1|few|TRBV12-5|13|NA
TGTGCTAGTGGTTTGGGCGGTTACAATGAGCAGTTCTTC
CASGLGGYNEQFF
>TRBJ2-2|many|TRBV20-1|13|NA
TGCAGTGCTACCCACAGGAGGTCCGGGGAGCTGTTTTTT
CSATHRRSGELFF
>TRBJ1-2|few|TRBV12-3/TRBV12-4|14|TRBD1
TGTGCCAGCAGTTATAGACAGGGAAGCGGTGGCTACACCTTC
CASSYRQGSGGYTF
>TRBJ1-5|NA|TRBV2|16|TRBD1
TGTGCCAGCAGTGTAACCCGGGACAGGGGCAATCAGCCCCAGCATTTT
CASSVTRDRGNQPQHF
>TRBJ2-5|few|TRBV7-6|18|TRBD2
TGTGCCAGCAGCCTTAATCATCCTAGCGGGAGTACACAAGAGACCCAGTACTTC
CASSLNHPSGSTQETQYF
>TRBJ2-1|NA|TRBV11-2|15|NA
TGTGCCAGCAGCCCCGACGGAGGGTCCTACAATGAGCAGTTCTTC
CASSPDGGSYNEQFF
>TRBJ2-1|NA|TRBV20-1|13|TRBD2
TGCAGTGCTAGCGGGGGGGTCTACAATGAGCAGTTCTTC
CSASGGVYNEQFF
>TRBJ2-3|NA|TRBV29-1|12|NA
TGCAGCGTTGATCGGCGTACAGATACGCAGTATTTT
CSVDRRTDTQYF
>TRBJ2-2|NA|TRBV7-2|16|NA
TGTGCCAGCAGCCTAGGAAGAGGGATGAACACCGGGGAGCTGTTTTTT
CASSLGRGMNTGELFF
>TRBJ2-1|NA|TRBV12-3/TRBV12-4|12|NA
TGTGCCAGCAGATTGACAGGTTATGAGCAGTTCTTC
CASRLTGYEQFF
>TRBJ2-6|few|TRBV10-3|17|NA
TGTGCCATCAGTGATCGCGGTAGAGGCACTGGGGCCAACGTCCTGACTTTC
CAISDRGRGTGANVLTF
>TRBJ2-7|NA|TRBV20-1|13|NA
TGCAGTGCTAGAGATGCGCGGGTTGGCGAGCAGTACTTC
CSARDARVGEQYF
>TRBJ2-1|few|TRBV27|15|TRBD2
TGTGCCAGCACGTTTGCTAGCGGGAGGCCGAATGAGCAGTTCTTC
CASTFASGRPNEQFF
>TRBJ2-1|few|TRBV15|14|TRBD2
TGTGCCACCAGTGGACTAGCGGGAATCAATGAGCAGTTCTTC
CATSGLAGINEQFF
>TRBJ2-1|few|TRBV28|14|NA
TGTGCCAGCAGTATTAGATATTCGGGGAATGAGCAGTTCTTC
CASSIRYSGNEQFF
>TRBJ2-7|NA|TRBV7-9|16|TRBD2
TGTGCCAGCAGCTTAGGTCCGGCGGGGGGCAGCTACGAGCAGTACTTC
CASSLGPAGGSYEQYF
>TRBJ2-1|NA|TRBV5-5|18|TRBD2
TGTGCCAGCAGCTTGAGAACCGGGGGGGAAAGCTCCTACAATGAGCAGTTCTTC
CASSLRTGGESSYNEQFF
>TRBJ2-2|NA|TRBV27|15|TRBD1
TGTGCCACCCAGGGTGGGACAGCGAACACCGGGGAGCTGTTTTTT
CATQGGTANTGELFF
>TRBJ2-5|NA|TRBV7-6|15|TRBD1
TGTGCCAGCAGCTCCGGACCTGACAGGGAAGAGACCCAGTACTTC
CASSSGPDREETQYF